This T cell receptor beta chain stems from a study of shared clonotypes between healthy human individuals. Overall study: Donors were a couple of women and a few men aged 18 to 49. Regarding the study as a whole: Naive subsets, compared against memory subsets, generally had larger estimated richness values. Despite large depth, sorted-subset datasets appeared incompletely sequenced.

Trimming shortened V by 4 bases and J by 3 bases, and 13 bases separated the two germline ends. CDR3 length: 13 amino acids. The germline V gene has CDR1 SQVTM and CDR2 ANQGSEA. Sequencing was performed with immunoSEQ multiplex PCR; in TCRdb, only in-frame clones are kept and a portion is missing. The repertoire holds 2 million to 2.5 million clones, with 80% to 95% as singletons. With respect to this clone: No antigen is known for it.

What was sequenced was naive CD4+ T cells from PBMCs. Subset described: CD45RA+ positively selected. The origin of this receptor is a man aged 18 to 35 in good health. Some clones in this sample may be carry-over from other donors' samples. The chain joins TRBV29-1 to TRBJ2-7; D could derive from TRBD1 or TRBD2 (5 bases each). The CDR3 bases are TGCAGCGTTGCCCGGGACGGGAACTACGAGCAGTACTTC. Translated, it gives CSVARDGNYEQYF.